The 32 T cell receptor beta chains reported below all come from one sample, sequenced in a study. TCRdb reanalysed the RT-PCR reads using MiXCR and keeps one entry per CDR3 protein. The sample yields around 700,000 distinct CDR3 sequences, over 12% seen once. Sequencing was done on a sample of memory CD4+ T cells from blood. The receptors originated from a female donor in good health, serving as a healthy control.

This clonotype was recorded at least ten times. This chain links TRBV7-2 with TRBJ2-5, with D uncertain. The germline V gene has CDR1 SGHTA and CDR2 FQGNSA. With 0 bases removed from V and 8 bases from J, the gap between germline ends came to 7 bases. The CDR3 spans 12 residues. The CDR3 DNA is TGTGCCAGCAGCTTAGCGCGGCGTACCCAGTACTTC. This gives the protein CASSLARRTQYF.

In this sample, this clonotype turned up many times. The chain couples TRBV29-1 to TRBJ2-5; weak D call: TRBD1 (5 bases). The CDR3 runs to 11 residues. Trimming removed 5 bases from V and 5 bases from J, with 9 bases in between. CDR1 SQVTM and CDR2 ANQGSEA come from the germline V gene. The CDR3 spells CSVRQLETQYF. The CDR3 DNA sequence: TGCAGCGTTCGACAGCTCGAGACCCAGTACTTC.

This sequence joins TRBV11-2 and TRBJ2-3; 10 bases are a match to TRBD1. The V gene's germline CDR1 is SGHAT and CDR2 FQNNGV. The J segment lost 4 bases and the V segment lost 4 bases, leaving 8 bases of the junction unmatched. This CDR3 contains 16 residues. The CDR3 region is CASSSLTGGIADTQYF. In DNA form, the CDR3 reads TGTGCCAGCAGCTCGTTGACAGGGGGCATCGCAGATACGCAGTATTTT. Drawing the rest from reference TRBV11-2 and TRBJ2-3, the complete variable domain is EAGVAQSPRYKIIEKRQSVAFWCNPISGHATLYWYQQILGQGPKLLIQFQNNGVVDDSQLPKDRFSAERLKGVDSTLKIQPAKLEDSAVYLCASSSLTGGIADTQYFGPGTRLTVL.

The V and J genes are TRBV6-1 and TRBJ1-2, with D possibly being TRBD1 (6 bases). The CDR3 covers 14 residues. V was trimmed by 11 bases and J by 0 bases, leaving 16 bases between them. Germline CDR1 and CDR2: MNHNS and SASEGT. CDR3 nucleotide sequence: TGTGCCGGGACACCTTCGGCTTCTAACTATGGCTACACCTTC. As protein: CAGTPSASNYGYTF.

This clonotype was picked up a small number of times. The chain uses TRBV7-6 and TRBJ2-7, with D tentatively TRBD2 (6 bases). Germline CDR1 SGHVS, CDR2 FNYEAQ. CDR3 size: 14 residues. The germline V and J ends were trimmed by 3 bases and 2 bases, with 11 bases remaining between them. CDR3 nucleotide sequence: TGTGCCAGCAGCTTGGCGGGAAAGACCTACGAGCAGTACTTC. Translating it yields CASSLAGKTYEQYF.

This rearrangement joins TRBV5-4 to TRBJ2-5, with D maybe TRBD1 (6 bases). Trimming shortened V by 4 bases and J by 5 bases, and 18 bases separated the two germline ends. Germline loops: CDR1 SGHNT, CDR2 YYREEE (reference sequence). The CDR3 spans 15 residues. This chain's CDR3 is CASSEGTGLAETQYF. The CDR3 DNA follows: TGTGCCAGCAGCGAAGGCACAGGGTTGGCGGAGACCCAGTACTTC.

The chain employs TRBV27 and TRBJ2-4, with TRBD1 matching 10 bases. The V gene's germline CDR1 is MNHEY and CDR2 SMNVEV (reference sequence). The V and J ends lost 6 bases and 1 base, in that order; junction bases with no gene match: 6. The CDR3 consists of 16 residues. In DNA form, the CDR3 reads TGTGCCAGCAGCCCCGACAGGGGGCCTGCCAAAAACATTCAGTACTTC. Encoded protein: CASSPDRGPAKNIQYF.

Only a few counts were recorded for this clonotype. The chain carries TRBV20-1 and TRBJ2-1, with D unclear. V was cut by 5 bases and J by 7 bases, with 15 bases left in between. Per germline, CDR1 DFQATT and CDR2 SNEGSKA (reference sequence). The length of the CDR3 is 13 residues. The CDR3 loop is CSAEDPHGNEQFF. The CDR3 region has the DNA TGCAGTGCTGAGGACCCCCATGGGAATGAGCAGTTCTTC.

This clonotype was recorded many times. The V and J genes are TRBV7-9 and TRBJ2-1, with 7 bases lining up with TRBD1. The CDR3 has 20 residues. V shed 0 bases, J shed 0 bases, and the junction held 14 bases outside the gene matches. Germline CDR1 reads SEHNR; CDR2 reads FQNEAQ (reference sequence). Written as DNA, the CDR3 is TGTGCCAGCAGCTTAGCCGTTTTGGGGACAGTAAAGAGCTCCTACAATGAGCAGTTCTTC. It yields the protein CASSLAVLGTVKSSYNEQFF. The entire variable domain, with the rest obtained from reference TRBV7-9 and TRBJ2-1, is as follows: DTGVSQNPRHKITKRGQNVTFRCDPISEHNRLYWYRQTLGQGPEFLTYFQNEAQLEKSRLLSDRFSAERPKGSFSTLEIQRTEQGDSAMYLCASSLAVLGTVKSSYNEQFFGPGTRLTVL.

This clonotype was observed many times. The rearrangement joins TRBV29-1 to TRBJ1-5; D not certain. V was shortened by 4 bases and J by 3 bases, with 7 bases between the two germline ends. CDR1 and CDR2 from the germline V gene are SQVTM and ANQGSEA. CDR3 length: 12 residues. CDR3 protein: CSVGSPNQPQHF. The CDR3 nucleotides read TGCAGCGTTGGGTCTCCCAATCAGCCCCAGCATTTT.

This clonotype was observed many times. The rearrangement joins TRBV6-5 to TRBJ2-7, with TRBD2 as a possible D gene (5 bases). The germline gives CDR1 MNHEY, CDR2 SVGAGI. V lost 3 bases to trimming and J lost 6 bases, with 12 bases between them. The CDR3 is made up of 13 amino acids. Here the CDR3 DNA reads TGTGCCAGCAGTTATATTCGGGGAGCCGAGCAGTACTTC. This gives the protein CASSYIRGAEQYF.

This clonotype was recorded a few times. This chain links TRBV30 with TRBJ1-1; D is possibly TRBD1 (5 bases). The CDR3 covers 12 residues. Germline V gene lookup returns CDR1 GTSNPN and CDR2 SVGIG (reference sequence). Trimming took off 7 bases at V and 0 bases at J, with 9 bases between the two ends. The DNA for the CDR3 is TGTGCCTCGGGACGGGTGAACACTGAAGCTTTCTTT. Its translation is CASGRVNTEAFF.

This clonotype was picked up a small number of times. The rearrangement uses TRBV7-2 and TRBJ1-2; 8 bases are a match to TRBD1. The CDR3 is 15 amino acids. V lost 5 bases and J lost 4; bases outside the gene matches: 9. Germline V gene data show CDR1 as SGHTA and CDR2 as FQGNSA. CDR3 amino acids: CASSNGGGQGYGYTF. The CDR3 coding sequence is TGTGCCAGCAGCAACGGGGGAGGACAGGGCTATGGCTACACCTTC. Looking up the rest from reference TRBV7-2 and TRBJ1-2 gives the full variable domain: GAGVSQSPSNKVTEKGKDVELRCDPISGHTALYWYRQSLGQGLEFLIYFQGNSAPDKSGLPSDRFSAERTGGSVSTLTIQRTQQEDSAVYLCASSNGGGQGYGYTFGSGTRLTVV.

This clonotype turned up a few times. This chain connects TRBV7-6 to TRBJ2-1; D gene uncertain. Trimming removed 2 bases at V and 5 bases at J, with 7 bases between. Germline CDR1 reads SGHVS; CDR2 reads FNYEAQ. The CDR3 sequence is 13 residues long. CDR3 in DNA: TGTGCCAGCAGCTTATACAGAGACAATGAGCAGTTCTTC. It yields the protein CASSLYRDNEQFF.

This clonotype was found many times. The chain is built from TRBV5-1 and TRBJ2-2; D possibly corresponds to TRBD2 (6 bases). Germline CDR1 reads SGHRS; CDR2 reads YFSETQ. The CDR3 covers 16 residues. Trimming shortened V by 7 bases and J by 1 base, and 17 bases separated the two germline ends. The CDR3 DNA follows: TGCGCCAGCCAACTCCCCGAGGGACTGAACACCGGGGAGCTGTTTTTT. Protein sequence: CASQLPEGLNTGELFF.

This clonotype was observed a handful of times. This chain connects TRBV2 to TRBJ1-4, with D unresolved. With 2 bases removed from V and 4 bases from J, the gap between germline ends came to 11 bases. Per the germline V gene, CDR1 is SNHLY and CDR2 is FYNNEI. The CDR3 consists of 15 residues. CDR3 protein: CASSEYSRINEKLFF. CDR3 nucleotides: TGTGCCAGCAGTGAATATTCGAGGATTAATGAAAAACTGTTTTTT.

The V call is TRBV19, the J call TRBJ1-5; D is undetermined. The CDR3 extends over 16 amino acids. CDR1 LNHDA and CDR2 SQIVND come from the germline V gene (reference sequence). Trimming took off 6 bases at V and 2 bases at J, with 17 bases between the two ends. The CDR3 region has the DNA TGTGCCAGTAGGGATCACGGATCCGCTGGCAATCAGCCCCAGCATTTT. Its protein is CASRDHGSAGNQPQHF.

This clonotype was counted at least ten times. The CDR3 coding sequence is TGTGCCAGCAGTTTGGGAAGGACCTACGAGCAGTACTTC. Its translation: CASSLGRTYEQYF. V gene TRBV7-2 combines with J gene TRBJ2-7, with D unresolved. Trimming pared 6 bases from V and 2 bases from J, leaving 11 bases between. Per germline, CDR1 SGHTA and CDR2 FQGNSA. This CDR3 region has 13 residues.

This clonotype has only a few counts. CDR3 sequence: CAIYETTGFGYTF. For the CDR3, the DNA is TGTGCCATCTACGAAACGACAGGGTTTGGCTACACCTTC. This chain connects TRBV6-6 to TRBJ1-2; 7 bases are a match to TRBD1. With 10 bases clipped from V and 7 bases from J, the junction kept 12 bases outside the gene matches. CDR3 length equals 13 residues. The germline gives CDR1 MNHNY, CDR2 SVGAGI (reference sequence).

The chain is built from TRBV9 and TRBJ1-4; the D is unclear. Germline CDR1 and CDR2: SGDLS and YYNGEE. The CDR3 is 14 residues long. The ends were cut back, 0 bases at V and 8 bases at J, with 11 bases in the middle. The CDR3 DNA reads TGTGCCAGCAGCGTAGGTGGGTATGGAGAAAAACTGTTTTTT. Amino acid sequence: CASSVGGYGEKLFF.

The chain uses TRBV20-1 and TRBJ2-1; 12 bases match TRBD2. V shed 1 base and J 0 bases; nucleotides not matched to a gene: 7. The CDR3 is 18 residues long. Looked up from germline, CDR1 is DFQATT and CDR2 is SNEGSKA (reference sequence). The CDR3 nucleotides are TGCAGTGCTAGAGGGACTAGCGGGACACTTAGCTCCTACAATGAGCAGTTCTTC. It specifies CSARGTSGTLSSYNEQFF.

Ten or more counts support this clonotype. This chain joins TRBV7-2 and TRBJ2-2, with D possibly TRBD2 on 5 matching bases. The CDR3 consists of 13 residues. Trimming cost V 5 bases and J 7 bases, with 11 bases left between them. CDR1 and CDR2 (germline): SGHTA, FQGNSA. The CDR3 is CASSLLAVGELFF. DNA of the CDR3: TGTGCCAGCAGCCTTCTAGCTGTCGGGGAGCTGTTTTTT.

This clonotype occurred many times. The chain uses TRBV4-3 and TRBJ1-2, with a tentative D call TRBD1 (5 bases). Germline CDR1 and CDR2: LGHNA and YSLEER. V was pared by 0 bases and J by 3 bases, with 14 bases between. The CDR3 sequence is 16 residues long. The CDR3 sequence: CASSQEGGRGDYGYTF. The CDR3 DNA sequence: TGCGCCAGCAGCCAAGAGGGTGGCCGAGGGGACTATGGCTACACCTTC.

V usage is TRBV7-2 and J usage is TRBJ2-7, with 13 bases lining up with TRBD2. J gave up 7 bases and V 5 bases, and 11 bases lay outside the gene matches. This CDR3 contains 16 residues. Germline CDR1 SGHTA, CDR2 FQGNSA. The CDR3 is CASSLGLAGHYGEQYF. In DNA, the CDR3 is TGTGCCAGCAGCCTGGGACTAGCGGGACACTACGGGGAGCAGTACTTC.

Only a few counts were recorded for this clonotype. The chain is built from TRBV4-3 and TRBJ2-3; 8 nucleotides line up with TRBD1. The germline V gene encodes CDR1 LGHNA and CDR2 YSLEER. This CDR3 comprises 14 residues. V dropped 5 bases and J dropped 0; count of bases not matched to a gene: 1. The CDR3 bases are TGCGCCAGCAGCACAGGGGGGAGCACAGATACGCAGTATTTT. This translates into CASSTGGSTDTQYF.

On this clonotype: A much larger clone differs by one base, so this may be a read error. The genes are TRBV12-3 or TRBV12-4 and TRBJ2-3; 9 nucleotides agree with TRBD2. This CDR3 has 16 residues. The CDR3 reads CASGQEASGDTDTQYF. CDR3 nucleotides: TGCGCCAGCGGCCAAGAAGCTAGCGGGGACACAGATACGCAGTATTTT.

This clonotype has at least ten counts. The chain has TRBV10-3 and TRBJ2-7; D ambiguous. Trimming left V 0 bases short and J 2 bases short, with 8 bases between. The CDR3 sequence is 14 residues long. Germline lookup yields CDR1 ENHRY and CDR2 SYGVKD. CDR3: CAISESSQTYEQYF. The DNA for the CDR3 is TGTGCCATCAGTGAGTCGAGTCAGACCTACGAGCAGTACTTC.

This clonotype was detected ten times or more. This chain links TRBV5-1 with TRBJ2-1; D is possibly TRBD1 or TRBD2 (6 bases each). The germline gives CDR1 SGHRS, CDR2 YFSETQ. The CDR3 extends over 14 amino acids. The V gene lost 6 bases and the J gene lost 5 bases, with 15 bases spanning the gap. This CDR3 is CASKGGLDHNEQFF. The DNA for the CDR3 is TGCGCCAGCAAGGGGGGTTTGGATCACAATGAGCAGTTCTTC.

CDR3 protein: CSARDSNKGTYEQYF. As DNA, the CDR3 is TGCAGTGCCCGGGACTCTAACAAGGGGACCTACGAGCAGTACTTC. This rearrangement joins TRBV20-1 to TRBJ2-7, with a weak D call TRBD2 (6 bases). The CDR3 covers 15 residues. Germline values: CDR1 DFQATT, CDR2 SNEGSKA (reference sequence). V shed 6 bases and J shed 2 bases, with 20 bases lying between them.

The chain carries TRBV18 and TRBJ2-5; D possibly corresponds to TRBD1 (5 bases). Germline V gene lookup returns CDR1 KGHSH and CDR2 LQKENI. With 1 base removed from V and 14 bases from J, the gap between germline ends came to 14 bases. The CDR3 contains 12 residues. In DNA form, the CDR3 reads TGTGCCAGCTCACCACTTGGGGCAGGGATCTACTTC. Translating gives CASSPLGAGIYF. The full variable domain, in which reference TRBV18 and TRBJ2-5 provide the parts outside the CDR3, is NAGVMQNPRHLVRRRGQEARLRCSPMKGHSHVYWYRQLPEEGLKFMVYLQKENIIDESGMPKERFSAEFPKEGPSILRIQQVVRGDSAAYFCASSPLGAGIYFGPGTRLLVL.

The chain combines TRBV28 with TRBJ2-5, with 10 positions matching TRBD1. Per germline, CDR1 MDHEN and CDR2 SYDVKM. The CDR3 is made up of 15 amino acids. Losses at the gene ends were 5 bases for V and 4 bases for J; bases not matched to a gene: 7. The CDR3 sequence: CASSDPGTGVETQYF. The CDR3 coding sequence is TGTGCCAGCAGTGACCCCGGGACAGGGGTAGAGACCCAGTACTTC.

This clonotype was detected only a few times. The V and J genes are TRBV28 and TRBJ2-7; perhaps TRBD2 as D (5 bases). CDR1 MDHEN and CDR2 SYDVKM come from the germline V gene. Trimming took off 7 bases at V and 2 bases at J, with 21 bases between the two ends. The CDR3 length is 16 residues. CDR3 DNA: TGTGCCAGCATGACGGGGAGTCGAGGATTTGCCTACGAGCAGTACTTC. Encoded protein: CASMTGSRGFAYEQYF. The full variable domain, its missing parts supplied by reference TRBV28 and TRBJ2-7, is DVKVTQSSRYLVKRTGEKVFLECVQDMDHENMFWYRQDPGLGLRLIYFSYDVKMKEKGDIPEGYSVSREKKERFSLILESASTNQTSMYLCASMTGSRGFAYEQYFGPGTRLTVT.